The source of this T cell receptor beta chain is a study of CXCR3-negative and CXCR3-positive naive CD8 T cells. Points from the study as a whole: When CXCR3-positive naive cells were set against CXCR3-negative naive cells, the former had more hydrophobic TRB CDR3s. Each naive subset displayed comparably high diversity, whereas memory CD8+ cells displayed much lower diversity. The TRBV-TRBJ usage of naive CXCR3-negative and CXCR3-positive cells was similar, but that of memory cells differed.

Concerning this clonotype itself: Its target is unknown.

Looked up from germline, CDR1 is MGHRA and CDR2 is YSYEKL. This CDR3 has 15 amino acids. The study made its TRB cDNA libraries by 5' RACE, adding UMI labels. TCRdb derives one entry per CDR3 protein from the 5' RACE reads, leaving out DNA. Reported are under 150,000 distinct CDR3 sequences; the ten largest clones contain roughly 0.6%. Every subset of CD8+ T cells was sorted in triplicate at under 350,000 cells each. CD45RO-CCR7+CD27+CD95- expression identified naive CD8+ T cells. The TCR comes from a human donor in good health. Some clones in this sample may be carry-over from other donors' samples. J is TRBJ2-3 and V is TRBV4-1. Material: naive CXCR3+ CD8+ T cells from blood. Documented subset: CD45RO-CCR7+CD27+CD95- naive CD8+ T cells expressing CXCR3 (TNR3+). The CDR3: CASSQEPGGSDTQYF.